This paragraph covers one T cell receptor (beta chain) sequence. Its antigen is not known. This entry is derived from a study of blood T cells in healthy people across ages. Study-wide findings and caveats: Unsorted PBMCs blocked a conclusive comparison of naive and antigen-experienced cells. When one million T cells were used, diversity estimates were thought to be underestimates. Per-million-T-cell TCR beta diversity fell roughly linearly with age.

The authors ran a second PCR of 7 to 11 cycles using a sample-barcoded 5' primer and a J-beta primer mix. TCRdb ran MiXCR on the 5' RACE reads and lists one entry per CDR3 protein. Seen here are about 760,000 distinct CDR3 sequences, roughly 56% observed once, and the top ten hold 25% to 30%. In germline, CDR1 is SGHRS, CDR2 YFSETQ. The CDR3 extends over 15 amino acids. Trimming pared 4 bases from V and 4 bases from J, leaving 16 bases between. This receptor was obtained from a man in his forties in good health. Sequencing used blood. The genes are TRBV5-1 and TRBJ2-3, with a weak D call TRBD2 (6 bases). The CDR3 DNA is TGCGCCAGCAGCACAAGGACTATCCGTGCAGATACGCAGTATTTT. This gives the protein CASSTRTIRADTQYF.